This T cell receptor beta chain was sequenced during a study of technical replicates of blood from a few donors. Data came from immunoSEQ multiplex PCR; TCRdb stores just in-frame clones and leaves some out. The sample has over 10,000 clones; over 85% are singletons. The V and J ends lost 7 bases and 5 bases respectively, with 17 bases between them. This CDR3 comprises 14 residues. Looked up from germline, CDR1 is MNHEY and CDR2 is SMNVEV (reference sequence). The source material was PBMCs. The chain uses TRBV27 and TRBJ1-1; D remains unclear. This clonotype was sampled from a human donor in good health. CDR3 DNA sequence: TGTGCCAGCACCCCAGGTGGAGGATGGACTGAAGCTTTCTTT. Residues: CASTPGGGWTEAFF.